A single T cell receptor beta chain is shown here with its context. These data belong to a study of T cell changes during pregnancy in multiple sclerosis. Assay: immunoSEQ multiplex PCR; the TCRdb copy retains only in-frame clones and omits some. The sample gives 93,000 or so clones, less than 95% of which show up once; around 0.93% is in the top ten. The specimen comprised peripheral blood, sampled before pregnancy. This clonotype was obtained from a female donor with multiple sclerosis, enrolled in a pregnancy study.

For the CDR3, the DNA is TGTGCCAGCAGCCCCGAGAGTGGCGGGACGCAGTACTTC. It is translated as CASSPESGGTQYF. The chain links TRBV5-4 to TRBJ2-7; a weak D match, TRBD2 (6 bases). The germline V and J ends were trimmed by 4 bases and 9 bases, with 17 bases remaining between them. CDR3 size: 13 residues. CDR1 SGHNT and CDR2 YYREEE come from the germline V gene (reference sequence). Combining the CDR3 with reference TRBV5-4 and TRBJ2-7 gives the whole variable domain ETGVTQSPTHLIKTRGQQVTLRCSSQSGHNTVSWYQQALGQGPQFIFQYYREEENGRGNFPPRFSGLQFPNYSSELNVNALELDDSALYLCASSPESGGTQYFGPGTRLTVT.